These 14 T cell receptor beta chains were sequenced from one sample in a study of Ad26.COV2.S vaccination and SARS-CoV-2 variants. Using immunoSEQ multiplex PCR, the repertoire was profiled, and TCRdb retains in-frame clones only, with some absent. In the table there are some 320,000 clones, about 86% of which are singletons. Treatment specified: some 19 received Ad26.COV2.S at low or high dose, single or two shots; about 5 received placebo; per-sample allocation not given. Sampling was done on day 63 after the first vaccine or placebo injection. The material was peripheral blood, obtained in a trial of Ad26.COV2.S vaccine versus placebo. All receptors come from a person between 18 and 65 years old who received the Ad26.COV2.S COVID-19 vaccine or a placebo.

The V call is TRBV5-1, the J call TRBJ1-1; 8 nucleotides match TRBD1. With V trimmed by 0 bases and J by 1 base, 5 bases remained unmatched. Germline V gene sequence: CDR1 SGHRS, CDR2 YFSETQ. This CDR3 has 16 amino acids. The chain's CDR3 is CASSLGPGGRNTEAFF. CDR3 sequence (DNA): TGCGCCAGCAGCTTGGGGCCAGGGGGCAGGAACACTGAAGCTTTCTTT. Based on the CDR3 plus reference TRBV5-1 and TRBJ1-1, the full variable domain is KAGVTQTPRYLIKTRGQQVTLSCSPISGHRSVSWYQQTPGQGLQFLFEYFSETQRNKGNFPGRFSGRQFSNSRSEMNVSTLELGDSALYLCASSLGPGGRNTEAFFGQGTRLTVV.

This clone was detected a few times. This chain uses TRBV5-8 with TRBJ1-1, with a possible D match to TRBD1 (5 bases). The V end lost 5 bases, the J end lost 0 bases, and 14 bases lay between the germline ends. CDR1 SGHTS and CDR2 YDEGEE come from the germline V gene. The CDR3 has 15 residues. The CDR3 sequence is CASRLWGSMNTEAFF. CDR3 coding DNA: TGTGCCAGCAGGCTTTGGGGCAGTATGAACACTGAAGCTTTCTTT.

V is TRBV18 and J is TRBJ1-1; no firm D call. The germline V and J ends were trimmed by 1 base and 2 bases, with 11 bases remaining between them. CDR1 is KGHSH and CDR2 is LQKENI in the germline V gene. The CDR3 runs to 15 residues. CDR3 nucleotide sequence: TGTGCCAGCTCACCACAGCGGGTGTCAAACACTGAAGCTTTCTTT. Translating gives CASSPQRVSNTEAFF. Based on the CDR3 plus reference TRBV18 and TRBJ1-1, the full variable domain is NAGVMQNPRHLVRRRGQEARLRCSPMKGHSHVYWYRQLPEEGLKFMVYLQKENIIDESGMPKERFSAEFPKEGPSILRIQQVVRGDSAAYFCASSPQRVSNTEAFFGQGTRLTVV.

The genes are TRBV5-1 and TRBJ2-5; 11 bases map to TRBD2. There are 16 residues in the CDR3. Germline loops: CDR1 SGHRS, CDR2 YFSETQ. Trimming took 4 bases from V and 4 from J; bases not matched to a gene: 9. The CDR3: CASSLPLAGGVETQYF. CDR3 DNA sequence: TGCGCCAGCAGCCTACCCCTAGCGGGGGGCGTAGAGACCCAGTACTTC.

In DNA form, the CDR3 reads TGTGCCAGCAGTGAAACCCCTCAGGAGTACTCCTACGAGCAGTACTTC. It specifies CASSETPQEYSYEQYF. This chain connects TRBV6-1 to TRBJ2-7, with D hard to call. Germline loops: CDR1 MNHNS, CDR2 SASEGT. The V end was cut by 2 bases, the J end by 0 bases, with 14 bases between. CDR3 size: 16 residues.

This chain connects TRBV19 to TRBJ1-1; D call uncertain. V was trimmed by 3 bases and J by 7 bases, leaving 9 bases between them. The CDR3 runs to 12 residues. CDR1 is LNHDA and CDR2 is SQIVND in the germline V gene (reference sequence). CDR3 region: CASSIGQLEAFF. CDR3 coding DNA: TGTGCCAGTAGTATTGGTCAGCTTGAAGCTTTCTTT.

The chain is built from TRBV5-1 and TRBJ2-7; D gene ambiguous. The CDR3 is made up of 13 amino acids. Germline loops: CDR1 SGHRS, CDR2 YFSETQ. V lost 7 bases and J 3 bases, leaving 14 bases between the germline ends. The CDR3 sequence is CASSSWGNYEQYF. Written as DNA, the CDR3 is TGCGCCAGCTCATCCTGGGGTAACTACGAGCAGTACTTC.

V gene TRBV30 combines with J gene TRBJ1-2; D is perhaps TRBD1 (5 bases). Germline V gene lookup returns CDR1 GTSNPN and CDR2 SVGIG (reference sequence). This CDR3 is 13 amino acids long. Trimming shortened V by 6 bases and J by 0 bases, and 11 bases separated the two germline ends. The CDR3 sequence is CACSTAANYGYTF. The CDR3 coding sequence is TGTGCCTGCTCGACAGCAGCTAACTATGGCTACACCTTC.

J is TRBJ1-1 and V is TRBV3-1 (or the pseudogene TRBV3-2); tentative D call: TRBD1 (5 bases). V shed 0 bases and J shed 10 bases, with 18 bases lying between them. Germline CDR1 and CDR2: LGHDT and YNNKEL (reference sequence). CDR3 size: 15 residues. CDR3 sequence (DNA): TGTGCCAGCAGCCAAGATGGGGGTAAAGTGGAAGGAGCTTTCTTT. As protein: CASSQDGGKVEGAFF.

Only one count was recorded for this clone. Here the CDR3 reads CATGPQVGQPQHF. DNA of the CDR3: TGTGCCACCGGGCCCCAAGTCGGCCAGCCCCAGCATTTT. The rearrangement joins TRBV15 to TRBJ1-5, with D uncertain. This CDR3 has 13 amino acids. Trimming removed 8 bases at V and 7 bases at J, with 15 bases between. Germline lookup yields CDR1 LNHNV and CDR2 YYDKDF (reference sequence).

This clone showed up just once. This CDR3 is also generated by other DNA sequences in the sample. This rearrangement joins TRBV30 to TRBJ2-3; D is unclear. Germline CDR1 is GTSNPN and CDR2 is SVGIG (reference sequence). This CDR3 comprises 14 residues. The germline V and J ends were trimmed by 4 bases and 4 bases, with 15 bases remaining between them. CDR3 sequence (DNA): TGTGCCTGGAATAGAGGTCTAGGCCCAGATACGCAGTATTTT. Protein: CAWNRGLGPDTQYF.

CDR3 residues: CASSFGLGDADYEQFF. The CDR3 DNA reads as TGTGCCAGCAGCTTCGGGTTAGGGGACGCGGACTATGAGCAGTTCTTC. The J gene is TRBJ2-1, the V gene TRBV11-3; perhaps D is TRBD1 or TRBD2 (5 bases each). CDR3 length: 16 residues. Trimming shortened V by 3 bases and J by 8 bases, and 20 bases separated the two germline ends. Germline CDR1 is SGHNT and CDR2 is YENEEA.

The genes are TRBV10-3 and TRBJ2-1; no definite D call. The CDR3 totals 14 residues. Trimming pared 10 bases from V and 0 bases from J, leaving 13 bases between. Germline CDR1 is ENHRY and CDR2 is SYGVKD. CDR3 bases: TGTGCCAGCAAAACGGAGAGCTCCTACAATGAGCAGTTCTTC. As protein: CASKTESSYNEQFF.

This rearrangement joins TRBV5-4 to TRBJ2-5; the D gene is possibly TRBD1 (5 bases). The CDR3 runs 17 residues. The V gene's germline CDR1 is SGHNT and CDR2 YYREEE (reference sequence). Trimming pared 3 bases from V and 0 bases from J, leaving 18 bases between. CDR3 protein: CASSSVRENPYQETQYF. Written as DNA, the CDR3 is TGTGCCAGCAGCTCAGTCAGGGAAAACCCGTACCAAGAGACCCAGTACTTC.